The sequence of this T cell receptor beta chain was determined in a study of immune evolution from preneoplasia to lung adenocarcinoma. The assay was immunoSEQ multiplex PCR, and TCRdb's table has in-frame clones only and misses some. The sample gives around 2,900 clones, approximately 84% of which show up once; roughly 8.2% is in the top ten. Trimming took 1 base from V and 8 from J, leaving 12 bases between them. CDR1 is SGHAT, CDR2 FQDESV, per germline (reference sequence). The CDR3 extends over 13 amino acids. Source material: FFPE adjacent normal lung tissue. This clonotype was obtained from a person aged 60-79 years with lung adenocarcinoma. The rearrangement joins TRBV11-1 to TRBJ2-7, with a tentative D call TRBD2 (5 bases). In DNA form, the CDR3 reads TGTGCCAGCAGCTTAGGCGGAGGACCCCAGCAGTACTTC. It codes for CASSLGGGPQQYF.